This TCR beta chain stems from a study of blood T cell repertoires in COVID-19. As processed by the authors: How many nucleated cells were present was estimated from reference gene primer amplification. Measured with immunoSEQ multiplex PCR; TCRdb has only the in-frame clones, and not every one. V and J calls and clone size are as listed in that table; D and trimming were resolved from the DNA. The repertoire includes over 100,000 clones, roughly nine tenths of them detected once, and about 10% sits in the top ten. This TCR was sampled from a woman in her 70s with COVID-19, enrolled during active disease. Sequencing was carried out using peripheral blood.

The CDR3 here is CASSVRTAYEQYF. The CDR3 bases are TGTGCCAGCAGTGTTAGGACAGCCTACGAGCAGTACTTC. The gene calls are TRBV2 and TRBJ2-7, with D perhaps matching TRBD1 (6 bases). V lost 4 bases to trimming and J lost 2 bases, with 9 bases between them. This CDR3 is 13 amino acids long. CDR1 and CDR2 (germline): SNHLY, FYNNEI.